This TCR beta chain was recovered during a study of regulatory T cells in long-lasting Graves disease. Documented time point: persistent/refractory GD, antithyroid drugs over 5 years with positive TRAb. Preparation of the TCR library used RNA extracted from PBMCs. The patients were drawn from one endocrinology department in Xi'an, China. Library construction for TCR beta used iRepertoire HTBI primers and Arm-PCR of CDR3 regions. TCRdb re-called the multiplex PCR reads with MiXCR, one entry per CDR3 protein. The sample consists of about 400,000 distinct CDR3 sequences, less than 25% of them appearing once. V lost 4 bases and J 5 bases, leaving 17 bases between the germline ends. Germline-derived CDR1 and CDR2 are LGHNA and YSLEER. There are 15 residues in the CDR3.

The TCR was taken from a female donor with Graves disease. This chain links TRBV4-3 with TRBJ1-1; D gene ambiguous. The starting material was peripheral blood mononuclear cells (PBMCs), obtained when the disease was refractory, from a patient treated with antithyroid drugs. DNA of the CDR3: TGCGCCAGCAGCCGAGTAGCACCGGGAGGGACTGAAGCTTTCTTT. As protein: CASSRVAPGGTEAFF.